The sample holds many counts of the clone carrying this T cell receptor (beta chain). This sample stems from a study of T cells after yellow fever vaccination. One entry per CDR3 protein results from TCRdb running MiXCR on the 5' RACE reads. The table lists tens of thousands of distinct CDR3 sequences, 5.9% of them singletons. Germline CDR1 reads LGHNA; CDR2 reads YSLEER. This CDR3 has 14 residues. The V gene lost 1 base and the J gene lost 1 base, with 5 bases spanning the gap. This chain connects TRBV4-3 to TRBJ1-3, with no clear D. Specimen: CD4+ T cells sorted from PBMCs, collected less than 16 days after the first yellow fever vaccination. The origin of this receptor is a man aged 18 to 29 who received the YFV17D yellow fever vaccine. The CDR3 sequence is CASSQAQSGNTIYF. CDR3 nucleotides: TGCGCCAGCAGCCAAGCACAGTCTGGAAACACCATATATTTT.